This T cell receptor beta chain was recorded in a study of blood T cells in healthy people across ages. Through a sample-barcoded 5' primer and a J-beta primer mix, a second PCR was run for roughly 6 to 11 cycles. TCRdb redid the calling of the 5' RACE reads with MiXCR, one entry per CDR3 protein. The sample records about a million distinct CDR3 sequences, roughly 52% being singletons. This clonotype was counted only a few times. An end of the junction does not agree with germline; a read error may underlie this. The sequenced material came from blood. The sequence was collected from a man under 40 in good health.

CDR3 residues: CASSPSPTLAGLSHEQYF. Here the CDR3 DNA reads TGTGCCAGCAGTCCAAGCCCCACTCTAGCGGGGCTCTCCCACGAGCAGTACTTC. This chain joins TRBV27 and TRBJ2-7; 9 positions match TRBD2. The V gene's germline CDR1 is MNHEY and CDR2 SMNVEV (reference sequence). The CDR3 is made up of 18 amino acids.